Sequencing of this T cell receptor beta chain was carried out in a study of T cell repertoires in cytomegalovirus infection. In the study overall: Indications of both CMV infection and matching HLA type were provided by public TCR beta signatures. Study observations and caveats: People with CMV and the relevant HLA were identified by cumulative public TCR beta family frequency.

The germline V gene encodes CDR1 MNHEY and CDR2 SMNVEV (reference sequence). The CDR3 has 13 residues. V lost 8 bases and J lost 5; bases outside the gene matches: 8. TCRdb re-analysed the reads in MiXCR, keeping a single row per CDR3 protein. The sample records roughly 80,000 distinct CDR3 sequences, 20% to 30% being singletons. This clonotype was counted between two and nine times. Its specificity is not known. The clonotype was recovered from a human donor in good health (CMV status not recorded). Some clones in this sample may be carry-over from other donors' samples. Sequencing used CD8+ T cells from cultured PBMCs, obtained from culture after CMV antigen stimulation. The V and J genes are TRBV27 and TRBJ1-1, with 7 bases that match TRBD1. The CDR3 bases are TGTGCCAGCCAAGACAGGGTTAGAACTGAAGCTTTCTTT. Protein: CASQDRVRTEAFF.